These 27 T cell receptor beta chains were sequenced from one sample in a study of patients with pleural tuberculosis. Each CDR3 protein gets one entry after TCRdb re-called the reads with MiXCR. The table has nearly 30,000 distinct CDR3 sequences, 18% seen once; the top ten hold roughly 3.4%. The sequencing sample was made of peripheral blood. Receptors originate from a human donor with pleural tuberculosis.

The V call is TRBV30, the J call TRBJ2-7, with a weak D call TRBD2 (6 bases). Between the trimmed V and J ends, which lost 5 bases and 3 bases, there was a span of 14 bases. Germline-derived CDR1 and CDR2 are GTSNPN and SVGIG (reference sequence). The CDR3 is 13 amino acids. The CDR3 DNA reads as TGTGCCTGGGACCGGGACTTTAGCTACGAGCAGTACTTC. Translation gives CAWDRDFSYEQYF.

This clonotype was seen many times. This sequence joins TRBV4-1 and TRBJ2-5; a weak D match, TRBD2 (6 bases). Germline CDR1 MGHRA, CDR2 YSYEKL. Trimming removed 4 bases from V and 7 bases from J, with 19 bases in between. CDR3 length equals 15 residues. For the CDR3, the DNA is TGCGCCAGCAGCCCGAGTATCGGGGGAATTCGGACCCAGTACTTC. Residues: CASSPSIGGIRTQYF.

Sample share makes this clonotype medium-sized (0.01 to 0.1%). V usage is TRBV20-1 and J usage is TRBJ1-5, with 9 bases fitting TRBD1. The V segment lost 5 bases and the J segment 0 bases; nucleotides outside the gene matches: 8. The germline V gene encodes CDR1 DFQATT and CDR2 SNEGSKA (reference sequence). The CDR3 consists of 16 residues. CDR3 in amino acids: CSAGGQGTNSNQPQHF. For the CDR3, the DNA is TGCAGTGCTGGGGGACAGGGTACTAATAGCAATCAGCCCCAGCATTTT.

There are many counts of this clonotype. J is TRBJ1-5 and V is TRBV2; D possibly corresponds to TRBD1 (5 bases). Germline loops: CDR1 SNHLY, CDR2 FYNNEI. The CDR3 has 15 residues. Trimming removed 3 bases at V and 3 bases at J, with 12 bases between. CDR3 coding DNA: TGTGCCAGCAGTGAGAAGGGCAGGGACAATCAGCCCCAGCATTTT. Protein: CASSEKGRDNQPQHF.

This clonotype was detected many times. The chain carries TRBV28 and TRBJ2-5; 9 bases map to TRBD2. The germline gives CDR1 MDHEN, CDR2 SYDVKM. V shed 6 bases and J 4 bases; nucleotides not matched to a gene: 9. The CDR3 consists of 15 residues. DNA for the CDR3: TGTGCCAGCAGCCACGCCTCACTAGCGGGAGAGACCCAGTACTTC. As protein: CASSHASLAGETQYF.

The chain links TRBV20-1 to TRBJ1-4; 10 nucleotides match TRBD1. In germline, CDR1 is DFQATT, CDR2 SNEGSKA (reference sequence). The CDR3 has 16 amino acids. With V trimmed by 3 bases and J by 6 bases, 10 bases remained unmatched. The DNA of the CDR3 is TGCAGTGCTAGCGTATCTGGACAGGGGGTTTATGAAAAACTGTTTTTT. Amino acids: CSASVSGQGVYEKLFF.

There are a few counts of this clonotype. This chain links TRBV4-3 with TRBJ2-7; 7 bases map to TRBD1. The germline CDR1 and CDR2 sequences are LGHNA and YSLEER. The CDR3 runs to 14 residues. V was pared by 0 bases and J by 9 bases, with 8 bases of the junction left unmatched. The CDR3 bases are TGCGCCAGCAGCCAAGAAAGGGGGCGCAAGGGGCAGTACTTC. This gives the protein CASSQERGRKGQYF.

Regarding this clonotype: One end of the junction is discordant with germline, which a read error may explain. The chain has TRBV4-1 and TRBJ1-1; no firm D call. The germline CDR1 and CDR2 sequences are MGHRA and YSYEKL. The CDR3 is made up of 15 amino acids. Written as DNA, the CDR3 is TGCGCCGGCAGCCAAGACGTAGCGGTGAACACTGAAGCTTTCTTT. It yields the protein CAGSQDVAVNTEAFF.

This clonotype has at least ten counts. This chain uses TRBV30 with TRBJ1-5; D possibly corresponds to TRBD1 (6 bases). Between the trimmed V and J ends, which lost 3 bases and 9 bases, there was a span of 18 bases. The germline gives CDR1 GTSNPN, CDR2 SVGIG (reference sequence). This CDR3 contains 14 residues. The CDR3 coding sequence is TGTGCCTGGAGCTCCGGGACAACTCTTTGGCCCCAGCATTTT. Translating it yields CAWSSGTTLWPQHF. The whole variable domain, remainder taken from reference TRBV30 and TRBJ1-5, is SQTIHQWPATLVQPVGSPLSLECTVEGTSNPNLYWYRQAAGRGLQLLFYSVGIGQISSEVPQNLSASRPQDRQFILSSKKLLLSDSGFYLCAWSSGTTLWPQHFGDGTRLSIL.

In this sample, this clonotype turned up many times. This chain joins TRBV2 and TRBJ2-1; D is undetermined. Germline CDR1 SNHLY, CDR2 FYNNEI. The CDR3 is 11 amino acids. V dropped 4 bases and J dropped 5 bases, with 3 bases sitting between them. The CDR3 bases are TGTGCCAGCAGTGGTCACAATGAGCAGTTCTTC. Translated: CASSGHNEQFF.

Of note for this clonotype: With a much larger clone just one base away, this may be a read error. The chain joins TRBV2 to TRBJ2-1, with 13 bases that match TRBD2. J lost 10 bases, V lost 8 bases, and 11 bases had no gene match. This CDR3 contains 15 residues. Germline V gene lookup returns CDR1 SNHLY and CDR2 FYNNEI. CDR3 loop: CASGETSGRALEQFF. The CDR3 nucleotides are TGTGCCAGCGGAGAAACTAGCGGGAGGGCCCTAGAGCAGTTCTTC. The entire variable domain, with the rest obtained from reference TRBV2 and TRBJ2-1, is as follows: EPEVTQTPSHQVTQMGQEVILRCVPISNHLYFYWYRQILGQKVEFLVSFYNNEISEKSEIFDDQFSVERPDGSNFTLKIRSTKLEDSAMYFCASGETSGRALEQFFGPGTRLTVL.

This clonotype was found many times. The chain recombines TRBV4-1 with TRBJ1-1, with D tentatively TRBD1 (5 bases). Trimming shortened V by 1 base and J by 6 bases, and 12 bases separated the two germline ends. The CDR3 totals 14 residues. Germline V gene sequence: CDR1 MGHRA, CDR2 YSYEKL. The CDR3 nucleotides are TGCGCCAGCAGCCAAGGGTCAGGGAGGGCTGAAGCTTTCTTT. Protein: CASSQGSGRAEAFF.

By sample share, this clonotype is medium-sized. J is TRBJ1-1 and V is TRBV6-2 or TRBV6-3, with unresolved D. V gave up 6 bases and J gave up 1 base, with 3 bases separating them. Germline lookup yields CDR1 MNHEY and CDR2 SVGEGT. This CDR3 has 11 residues. CDR3: CASRENTEAFF. CDR3 nucleotides: TGTGCCAGCAGGGAGAACACTGAAGCTTTCTTT.

This clonotype was detected ten times or more. CDR3 amino acids: CSVSPTGEGGYTF. The CDR3 region has the DNA TGCAGCGTTTCCCCGACAGGGGAGGGTGGCTACACCTTC. The genes are TRBV29-1 and TRBJ1-2, with TRBD1 identical over 8 bases. The CDR3 consists of 13 residues. V was clipped by 5 bases and J by 7 bases; unmatched bases: 9. Germline CDR1 and CDR2: SQVTM and ANQGSEA. The variable domain in full, completed from reference TRBV29-1 and TRBJ1-2, reads SAVISQKPSRDICQRGTSLTIQCQVDSQVTMMFWYRQQPGQSLTLIATANQGSEATYESGFVIDKFPISRPNLTFSTLTVSNMSPEDSSIYLCSVSPTGEGGYTFGSGTRLTVV.

This clonotype was seen repeatedly, ten times or more. The rearrangement links TRBV9 to TRBJ2-3, with TRBD2 matching over 12 bases. The CDR3 is 20 amino acids. The junction had 15 bases not matched to a gene; V was cut back by 4 bases and J by 0 bases. Germline-derived CDR1 and CDR2 are SGDLS and YYNGEE. CDR3 in DNA: TGTGCCAGCAGCCCCAGCAAACTAGCGGGGGGCTTTCCTAGCACAGATACGCAGTATTTT. Translated: CASSPSKLAGGFPSTDTQYF.

This clonotype was detected many times. The chain has TRBV27 and TRBJ2-4; possible D gene TRBD1, 5 bases. The CDR3 spans 17 residues. V was shortened by 5 bases and J by 2 bases, with 19 bases between the two germline ends. CDR1 is MNHEY and CDR2 is SMNVEV in the germline V gene (reference sequence). CDR3 loop: CASSPLFAQGSKNIQYF. CDR3 in DNA: TGTGCCAGCAGTCCCCTCTTCGCTCAGGGATCCAAAAACATTCAGTACTTC.

This clonotype has a count of ten or more. The rearrangement joins TRBV6-1 to TRBJ2-7; D possibly corresponds to TRBD1 (6 bases). Trimming removed 8 bases from V and 5 bases from J, with 16 bases in between. Germline loops: CDR1 MNHNS, CDR2 SASEGT. CDR3 length: 13 residues. Here the CDR3 reads CASSDNRADEQYF. DNA for the CDR3: TGTGCCAGCTCAGACAACAGGGCTGACGAGCAGTACTTC.

This clonotype was observed many times. J is TRBJ1-1 and V is TRBV5-4; 11 bases are a match to TRBD1. The CDR3 runs 16 residues. The V gene end was trimmed by 5 bases and the J gene end by 7 bases; junction bases not matched to a gene: 13. Per the germline V gene, CDR1 is SGHNT and CDR2 is YYREEE (reference sequence). The CDR3 region is CASRPGTGGGKNEAFF. Written as DNA, the CDR3 is TGTGCCAGCAGACCCGGGACAGGGGGAGGTAAGAATGAAGCTTTCTTT.

This clonotype has a count of ten or more. The chain recombines TRBV3-1 with TRBJ2-7; the D gene could be TRBD1 or TRBD2 (5 bases each). CDR3 length: 13 residues. The V and J ends lost 0 bases and 3 bases respectively, with 6 bases between them. Germline CDR1 reads LGHDT; CDR2 reads YNNKEL (reference sequence). This chain's CDR3 is CASSQEGDYEQYF. Here the CDR3 DNA reads TGTGCCAGCAGCCAAGAGGGGGACTACGAGCAGTACTTC.

This clonotype was seen repeatedly, ten times or more. DNA for the CDR3: TGTGCCAGCAGCTTAGCGGGGGGCCATCGACAGACCCAGTACTTC. Protein product: CASSLAGGHRQTQYF. The chain links TRBV11-2 to TRBJ2-5; D is possibly TRBD2 (7 bases). Trimming removed 1 base at V and 6 bases at J, with 15 bases between. CDR3 length: 15 residues. Germline assignment: CDR1 SGHAT and CDR2 FQNNGV.

This clonotype was observed many times. This chain connects TRBV10-3 to TRBJ2-7, with 7 bases fitting TRBD1. V trimming: 0 bases; J trimming: 3 bases; junction bases outside the gene matches: 8. CDR1 is ENHRY and CDR2 is SYGVKD in the germline V gene. This CDR3 is built from 16 residues. As DNA, the CDR3 is TGTGCCATCAGTGAGTCGAGGGGACAGCCGTACTACGAGCAGTACTTC. It yields the protein CAISESRGQPYYEQYF.

There are a few counts of this clonotype. It may be a read error: a sequence one base away is much more abundant. The chain carries TRBV6-1 and TRBJ2-1; TRBD2 matches at 13 bases. The CDR3 length is 16 residues. The V gene's germline CDR1 is MNHNS and CDR2 SASEGT. CDR3 region: CASRSRLAGGRDEQLF. CDR3 nucleotide sequence: TGTGCCAGCAGATCTAGACTAGCGGGGGGTCGGGATGAGCAGCTCTTC.

By share, this clonotype ranks as medium-sized. The V and J genes are TRBV6-6 and TRBJ2-7; D not resolved. The V and J ends lost 2 bases and 2 bases respectively, with 10 bases between them. Germline CDR1 and CDR2: MNHNY and SVGAGI (reference sequence). The CDR3 length is 14 residues. CDR3 DNA sequence: TGTGCCAGCAGTTACGCTACAGATGCCTACGAGCAGTACTTC. Its translation is CASSYATDAYEQYF.

This clonotype was seen many times. This chain links TRBV15 with TRBJ1-1, with unresolved D. The CDR3 extends over 14 amino acids. CDR1 is LNHNV and CDR2 is YYDKDF in the germline V gene (reference sequence). V shed 1 base and J shed 0 bases, with 6 bases lying between them. CDR3 protein: CATSRGMVNTEAFF. CDR3 coding DNA: TGTGCCACCAGCAGAGGTATGGTGAACACTGAAGCTTTCTTT.

This clonotype was observed at least ten times. This sequence joins TRBV27 and TRBJ2-7, with TRBD1 matching 7 bases. Trimming removed 5 bases from V and 0 bases from J; junction bases left unmatched: 4. CDR1 and CDR2 (germline): MNHEY, SMNVEV (reference sequence). CDR3 length: 14 amino acids. CDR3 residues: CASSLGDSSYEQYF. The CDR3 nucleotides are TGTGCCAGCAGTCTTGGGGACAGCTCCTACGAGCAGTACTTC.

This clonotype has ten or more counts. The genes are TRBV7-2 and TRBJ2-3, with 7 bases lining up with TRBD2. Trimming at V came to 5 bases and at J to 2 bases, leaving 10 bases not matched to a gene. The CDR3 is made up of 16 amino acids. Germline V CDR1 and CDR2: SGHTA, FQGNSA. The CDR3 spells CASSPGRSGNTDTQYF. Here the CDR3 DNA reads TGTGCCAGCAGCCCCGGGAGGAGCGGAAACACAGATACGCAGTATTTT.

The sample holds many counts of this clonotype. This chain connects TRBV29-1 to TRBJ2-1; no clear D. The CDR3 length is 11 residues. V dropped 3 bases and J dropped 3 bases, with 3 bases sitting between them. Germline CDR1 SQVTM, CDR2 ANQGSEA. The CDR3 reads CSVDVYNEQFF. CDR3 in DNA: TGCAGCGTTGATGTCTACAATGAGCAGTTCTTC.